These 32 T cell receptor beta chains were sequenced from one sample in a study of T-cell memory formation after mild COVID-19 (TCRdb year 2021). Libraries were prepared through 5' RACE. TCRdb lists the instrument as Illumina NovaSeq 6000. TCRdb cleaned the public reads at Q25 with fastp, built clones with MiXCR and kept in-frame beta chains. Rows are combined by CDR3 protein, so each entry shows the most common genes and DNA. In all, the sample holds hundreds of thousands of distinct CDR3 sequences, and about 17% of those were seen once. The ten top clones hold 3.5% of the sample. The sample taken for sequencing was PBMCs or a T cell subset sorted from them (not recorded which). The receptors derive from a man aged 18 to 35 who had mild COVID-19 (a few samples of this study predate the infection). The sample titles of this study are shuffled in the database, so cell type and time point are left out; the donor was told from shared clones.

The chain recombines TRBV3-1 with TRBJ2-1; tentative D call: TRBD2 (5 bases). The V gene's germline CDR1 is LGHDT and CDR2 YNNKEL (reference sequence). Trimming pared 3 bases from V and 9 bases from J, leaving 9 bases between. The CDR3 contains 12 residues. The CDR3 here is CASSHSRGEQFF. CDR3 coding DNA: TGTGCCAGCAGCCATTCCCGGGGTGAGCAGTTCTTC.

This sequence joins TRBV27 and TRBJ2-5, with D possibly TRBD2 on 6 matching bases. V was pared by 2 bases and J by 5 bases, with 12 bases between. Germline V gives CDR1 MNHEY, CDR2 SMNVEV (reference sequence). The CDR3 covers 14 residues. This chain's CDR3 is CASSLEGREETQYF. CDR3 coding DNA: TGTGCCAGCAGTTTAGAGGGCCGGGAGGAGACCCAGTACTTC.

The chain is built from TRBV15 and TRBJ2-7; no clear D. CDR1 and CDR2 from the germline V gene are LNHNV and YYDKDF (reference sequence). Trimming took off 0 bases at V and 5 bases at J, with 8 bases between the two ends. The length of the CDR3 is 13 residues. CDR3 bases: TGTGCCACCAGCAGAGATCCGACGCACGAGCAGTACTTC. Its translation is CATSRDPTHEQYF.

This clonotype occurred a few times. CDR3: CASSGTVGYEQYV. The CDR3, as DNA: TGTGCCAGCAGTGGGACAGTCGGCTACGAGCAGTACGTC. This chain links TRBV6-1 with TRBJ2-7; weak D call: TRBD1 (6 bases). The CDR3 has 13 residues. The V gene's germline CDR1 is MNHNS and CDR2 SASEGT. V was trimmed by 4 bases and J by 3 bases, leaving 10 bases between them.

This clonotype has only a few counts. V and J are TRBV9 and TRBJ1-1, with unresolved D. The CDR3 is 14 amino acids. The germline V and J ends were trimmed by 3 bases and 1 base, with 10 bases remaining between them. CDR1 is SGDLS, CDR2 YYNGEE, per germline. The CDR3 DNA follows: TGTGCCAGCAGCGCCCTACGGGGGAACACTGAAGCTTTCTTT. Translation: CASSALRGNTEAFF.

CDR3 region: CASSRRLAGGSTDTQYF. DNA of the CDR3: TGCGCCAGCAGCAGAAGACTAGCGGGGGGGAGCACAGATACGCAGTATTTT. The J gene is TRBJ2-3, the V gene TRBV4-3; 14 nucleotides match TRBD2. This CDR3 is 17 amino acids long. With V trimmed by 5 bases and J by 0 bases, 4 bases remained unmatched. CDR1 and CDR2 (germline): LGHNA, YSLEER.

The rearrangement uses TRBV5-1 and TRBJ2-7; 9 bases line up with TRBD2. J was trimmed by 2 bases and V by 4 bases; bases with no gene match: 4. CDR1 and CDR2 (germline): SGHRS, YFSETQ. The CDR3 sequence is 14 residues long. The chain's CDR3 is CASSSSGGTYEQYF. In nucleotides, the CDR3 is TGCGCCAGCAGCAGCAGCGGGGGGACCTACGAGCAGTACTTC.

This clonotype showed up just a few times. The chain carries TRBV3-1 and TRBJ2-3; unclear D gene. V was shortened by 2 bases and J by 4 bases, with 7 bases between the two germline ends. There are 13 residues in the CDR3. Per the germline V gene, CDR1 is LGHDT and CDR2 is YNNKEL (reference sequence). Here the CDR3 reads CASSQTVPDTQYF. The CDR3 bases are TGTGCCAGCAGCCAAACCGTCCCAGATACGCAGTATTTT.

V is TRBV6-5 and J is TRBJ2-1, with 7 bases lining up with TRBD1. There are 13 residues in the CDR3. The J segment lost 9 bases and the V segment lost 7 bases, leaving 9 bases of the junction unmatched. Germline V CDR1 and CDR2: MNHEY, SVGAGI. CDR3 in amino acids: CASIRQGGGEQFF. For the CDR3, the DNA is TGTGCCAGCATTCGACAGGGTGGGGGTGAGCAGTTCTTC.

The rearrangement links TRBV7-2 to TRBJ1-1; 7 nucleotides agree with TRBD1. The CDR3 runs to 14 residues. The junction had 7 bases not matched to a gene; V was cut back by 6 bases and J by 3 bases. Per the germline V gene, CDR1 is SGHTA and CDR2 is FQGNSA. The chain's CDR3 is CASRLTGTDTEAFF. DNA for the CDR3: TGTGCCAGCAGATTGACAGGGACGGACACTGAAGCTTTCTTT.

This clonotype was observed a handful of times. CDR3: CASSLDVQGVWTEAFF. CDR3 coding DNA: TGCGCCAGCAGCTTGGATGTCCAGGGGGTATGGACTGAAGCTTTCTTT. The J gene is TRBJ1-1, the V gene TRBV5-1; 7 bases map to TRBD1. V shed 0 bases, J shed 5 bases, and the junction held 10 bases outside the gene matches. This CDR3 has 16 residues. Germline values: CDR1 SGHRS, CDR2 YFSETQ.

This clonotype was counted ten times or more. V usage is TRBV7-3 and J usage is TRBJ2-2; D uncertain. V lost 5 bases and J 5 bases, leaving 6 bases between the germline ends. Germline V gives CDR1 SGHTA, CDR2 FQGTGA. CDR3 length: 12 residues. The CDR3 here is CASSTRTGELFF. The CDR3 nucleotides read TGTGCCAGCAGCACAAGGACCGGGGAGCTGTTTTTT.

The chain is built from TRBV20-1 and TRBJ2-3, with D perhaps matching TRBD1 or TRBD2 (5 bases each). Germline V lookup: CDR1 DFQATT, CDR2 SNEGSKA (reference sequence). Trimming left V 1 base short and J 1 base short, with 12 bases between. The CDR3 runs 15 residues. CDR3 loop: CSARVLGEGTDTQYF. CDR3 in DNA: TGCAGTGCTAGAGTTTTGGGGGAAGGCACAGATACGCAGTATTTT.

This clonotype was counted only a few times. The V and J genes are TRBV7-2 and TRBJ2-1, with TRBD1 matching over 11 bases. The trim removed 5 bases at V and 8 bases at J, leaving 8 bases unmatched. Germline V gene data show CDR1 as SGHTA and CDR2 as FQGNSA. CDR3 size: 15 residues. The CDR3 spells CASSRGGTGGYEQFF. The DNA for the CDR3 is TGTGCCAGCAGCCGCGGTGGGACAGGGGGTTATGAGCAGTTCTTC. Full variable domain (remainder filled in from reference TRBV7-2 and TRBJ2-1): GAGVSQSPSNKVTEKGKDVELRCDPISGHTALYWYRQSLGQGLEFLIYFQGNSAPDKSGLPSDRFSAERTGGSVSTLTIQRTQQEDSAVYLCASSRGGTGGYEQFFGPGTRLTVL.

This clonotype has only a few counts. The V gene is TRBV5-1, the J gene TRBJ2-1; possible D gene TRBD1, 6 bases. Looked up from germline, CDR1 is SGHRS and CDR2 is YFSETQ. The CDR3 runs to 15 residues. Between the trimmed V and J ends, which lost 2 bases and 6 bases, there was a span of 15 bases. The CDR3 loop reads CASSLLGPGVNEQFF. The CDR3 region has the DNA TGCGCCAGCAGCTTACTGGGGCCAGGGGTCAATGAGCAGTTCTTC. Full variable domain (missing parts from reference TRBV5-1 and TRBJ2-1): KAGVTQTPRYLIKTRGQQVTLSCSPISGHRSVSWYQQTPGQGLQFLFEYFSETQRNKGNFPGRFSGRQFSNSRSEMNVSTLELGDSALYLCASSLLGPGVNEQFFGPGTRLTVL.

In its sample, this clonotype was seen a few times. The chain employs TRBV6-2 or TRBV6-3 and TRBJ1-1, with D hard to call. The CDR3 spans 14 residues. Germline values: CDR1 MNHEY, CDR2 SVGEGT. The V end lost 3 bases, the J end lost 4 bases, and 12 bases lay between the germline ends. CDR3 nucleotide sequence: TGTGCCAGCAGTTATCAAGGGTCCGGCACTGAAGCTTTCTTT. Translated, it gives CASSYQGSGTEAFF.

The table lists this clonotype with a few counts. The V gene is TRBV7-9, the J gene TRBJ2-1, with 9 bases lining up with TRBD2. V lost 5 bases, J lost 15 bases, and 8 bases stayed unmatched. Germline CDR1 SEHNR, CDR2 FQNEAQ (reference sequence). The CDR3 spans 12 residues. CDR3 DNA sequence: TGTGCCAGCAGCCGCGTTGGACTAGCGCGGTTCTTC. This sequence encodes CASSRVGLARFF.

The sample holds many counts of this clonotype. The chain combines TRBV7-9 with TRBJ1-1; 7 bases are a match to TRBD1. Germline assignment: CDR1 SEHNR and CDR2 FQNEAQ (reference sequence). CDR3 length: 12 residues. The V gene end was trimmed by 5 bases and the J gene end by 8 bases; junction bases not matched to a gene: 5. The CDR3 loop reads CASSGGGLEAFF. CDR3 bases: TGTGCCAGCAGCGGAGGGGGCTTGGAAGCTTTCTTT. The full variable domain, in which reference TRBV7-9 and TRBJ1-1 provide the parts outside the CDR3, is DTGVSQNPRHKITKRGQNVTFRCDPISEHNRLYWYRQTLGQGPEFLTYFQNEAQLEKSRLLSDRFSAERPKGSFSTLEIQRTEQGDSAMYLCASSGGGLEAFFGQGTRLTVV.

This chain joins TRBV5-5 and TRBJ1-3; D is perhaps TRBD1 (5 bases). Trimming cost V 1 base and J 4 bases, with 9 bases left between them. The germline V gene has CDR1 SGHKS and CDR2 YYEKEE (reference sequence). The CDR3 loop spans 14 amino acids. As DNA, the CDR3 is TGTGCCAGCAGCTTGATCGACAGAGGAAACACCATATATTTT. Protein product: CASSLIDRGNTIYF.

This clonotype was counted a few times. This rearrangement joins TRBV12-3 or TRBV12-4 to TRBJ2-4, with 9 bases matching TRBD2. The CDR3 extends over 22 amino acids. V lost 6 bases, J lost 0 bases, and 24 bases stayed unmatched. The CDR3 coding sequence is TGTGCCAGCAGACTCGAAAAGCGGGGGGCACAAATTAGTAAACTAGCCAAAAACATTCAGTACTTC. This translates into CASRLEKRGAQISKLAKNIQYF.

This sequence joins TRBV11-3 and TRBJ2-3; D is tentatively TRBD1 or TRBD2 (5 bases each). Germline V gene data show CDR1 as SGHNT and CDR2 as YENEEA. Trimming stripped 5 bases from V and 6 bases from J, with 12 bases between. The CDR3 is 13 residues long. For the CDR3, the DNA is TGTGCCAGCAGCAAGGGACCCCAGGATACGCAGTATTTT. Translating it yields CASSKGPQDTQYF.

The chain links TRBV11-3 to TRBJ2-1; a weak D match, TRBD1 (7 bases). The CDR3 runs 18 residues. The V gene's germline CDR1 is SGHNT and CDR2 YENEEA. The V end lost 0 bases, the J end lost 2 bases, and 17 bases lay between the germline ends. The CDR3 here is CASSLDQGGSATYNEQFF. The CDR3 region has the DNA TGTGCCAGCAGCTTAGATCAGGGGGGCAGTGCCACCTACAATGAGCAGTTCTTC.

V and J are TRBV15 and TRBJ2-7; TRBD2 might be the D (5 bases). Trimming pared 5 bases from V and 6 bases from J, leaving 14 bases between. CDR3 length: 13 amino acids. In germline, CDR1 is LNHNV, CDR2 YYDKDF (reference sequence). CDR3 in amino acids: CATSLRFGSEQYV. The CDR3 bases are TGTGCCACCAGCCTCCGATTTGGGAGCGAGCAGTACGTC.

This clonotype was counted at least ten times. This chain links TRBV15 with TRBJ1-1; D remains ambiguous. CDR3 size: 15 residues. Germline V CDR1 and CDR2: LNHNV, YYDKDF (reference sequence). The V and J ends lost 0 bases and 4 bases respectively, with 12 bases between them. The chain's CDR3 is CATSRDPALGTEAFF. DNA for the CDR3: TGTGCCACCAGCAGAGACCCAGCCCTGGGCACTGAAGCTTTCTTT.

The V call is TRBV7-8, the J call TRBJ2-5, with D unclear. Trimming removed 5 bases at V and 5 bases at J, with 15 bases between. The CDR3 contains 14 residues. Germline lookup yields CDR1 SGHVS and CDR2 FQNEAQ. CDR3 DNA: TGTGCCAGCAGCCCGTGGACCGGAGCTGAGACCCAGTACTTC. Its protein product is CASSPWTGAETQYF.

This clonotype was counted many times. A junction boundary mismatches the germline segment, possibly from a read error. The chain joins TRBV7-2 to TRBJ1-1; D is unclear. CDR3 length: 13 amino acids. Per germline, CDR1 SGHTA and CDR2 FQGNSA. This CDR3 is CASSPTVNTEAFF. CDR3 nucleotide sequence: TGTGCTAGCAGCCCGACCGTGAACACTGAAGCTTTCTTT.

This clonotype was picked up a small number of times. The chain links TRBV12-3 or TRBV12-4 to TRBJ2-7; 9 nucleotides align to TRBD1. J lost 2 bases, V lost 4 bases, and 3 bases had no gene match. The CDR3 sequence is 14 residues long. The CDR3: CASSSWDRAYEQYF. CDR3 DNA sequence: TGTGCCAGCAGTTCCTGGGACAGGGCCTACGAGCAGTACTTC.

This clonotype has a handful of counts. A much larger clone is a single base away; this may be a read error. The chain couples TRBV12-3 or TRBV12-4 to TRBJ1-5; unclear D gene. The CDR3 covers 15 residues. CDR3 nucleotide sequence: TGTGCCAGCTGTTTATCTGGGGTTGGCAATCAGCCCCAGCATTTT. Its protein is CASCLSGVGNQPQHF.

The V call is TRBV12-3 or TRBV12-4, the J call TRBJ2-3, with TRBD1 matching 8 bases. V gave up 5 bases and J gave up 2 bases; unmatched junction bases: 6. CDR3 length: 15 residues. Here the CDR3 reads CASSPRTGYTDTQYF. CDR3 nucleotides: TGTGCCAGCAGTCCTCGGACAGGGTACACAGATACGCAGTATTTT.

The chain carries TRBV4-3 and TRBJ2-1; D not resolved. The V gene's germline CDR1 is LGHNA and CDR2 YSLEER. V lost 0 bases, J lost 0 bases, and 12 bases lay in between. The CDR3 runs 17 residues. The CDR3 loop is CASSQEVPVGSYNEQFF. The CDR3 DNA reads TGCGCCAGCAGCCAAGAGGTCCCCGTGGGCTCCTACAATGAGCAGTTCTTC.

This clonotype was counted at least ten times. V usage is TRBV4-3 and J usage is TRBJ2-1; tentative D call: TRBD2 (6 bases). CDR3 size: 13 residues. Germline CDR1 reads LGHNA; CDR2 reads YSLEER. The V end lost 0 bases, the J end lost 8 bases, and 8 bases lay between the germline ends. The CDR3 sequence is CASSQDWRDEQFF. CDR3 sequence (DNA): TGCGCCAGCAGCCAAGATTGGAGGGATGAGCAGTTCTTC.

The chain has TRBV5-1 and TRBJ2-5; D gene uncertain. The CDR3 is made up of 14 amino acids. V lost 4 bases and J 5 bases, leaving 15 bases between the germline ends. From germline, CDR1 is SGHRS and CDR2 YFSETQ. DNA of the CDR3: TGCGCCAGCAGCGACTCTCACCTGACGGAGACCCAGTACTTC. It yields the protein CASSDSHLTETQYF.